A selection of T cell receptor beta chains follows, all from one sample in a study of T cell responses to AZD1222 COVID-19 vaccine. This table comes from immunoSEQ multiplex PCR, and its TCRdb copy is limited to in-frame clones, with some not included. The table shows roughly 150,000 clones, with about 88% occurring only once. The starting material was peripheral blood, obtained 28 days after the second AZD1222 dose. These receptors came from an adult who received the AZD1222 COVID-19 vaccine. CDR3s include the opening cysteine and the closing phenylalanine or tryptophan.

v_call cdr3_aa
TRBV7-6 CASRQSAGEETQYF
TRBV27 CASWGGGGTGTSGANVLTF
TRBV19 CASSIDADQPQHF
TRBV23-1 CASIPGTGLSYGYTF
TRBV2 CASRWDSGDNSPLHF
TRBV28 CASSSRRAKDYNEQFF
TRBV5-1 CASSETLPDSGNIQYF
TRBV5-5 CASSPPGTLNSPLHF
TRBV19 CASGPPGGLALQFF
TRBV6-2/TRBV6-3 CASSYSIRRQLRGAYGYTF
TRBV7-2 CASLLAGGISEQFF
TRBV7-3 CASSSTGTRRTDTQYF
TRBV6-5 CASSSTSYSKYGYTF
TRBV5-5 CASSSWELNTEAFF
TRBV6-5 CASRGGVGTLALF
TRBV24-1 CATSDRGNQPQHF
TRBV19 CASTREDVKGRSFF
TRBV5-6 CASSLRHRDNSNQPQHF
TRBV30 CAFNPGTGDYGYTF
TRBV2 CASIEVVYGYTF
TRBV5-1 CASSHVLSGSGSSLRSYNEQFF
TRBV6-5 CASIPSQNTEAFF
TRBV18 CASSRGEDYEQYF
TRBV25-1 CASADRVPHEQYF
TRBV18 CASSEATGGWYEQYF
TRBV28 CASLDTSNYGYTF
TRBV28 CASITGSGPQHF
TRBV28 CASSIPAGGYEQYF
TRBV19 CASSIRLAGGISTDTQYF
TRBV7-3 CASSLRRSTGELFF
TRBV7-8 CASSLEGVGNSPLHF
TRBV28 CASRIFETQYF
TRBV6-5 CASSLDWENNEKLFF
TRBV6-5 CATLQYLNTEAFF
TRBV30 CAWMGQGNSPLHF
TRBV3-1/TRBV3-2 CASSQGGQGSYEQYF
TRBV12-3/TRBV12-4 CASSLRQDQPQHF
TRBV18 CASSGKMNTEAFF
TRBV28 CASRRTGEAEQYF
TRBV2 CASSEVPQARNYGYTF
TRBV21-1 CASQGQGARSFHLLNEQYF
TRBV5-4 CASSYLVSDTQYF
TRBV6-6 CASVGVAGNQPQHF
TRBV5-1 CASSESTTNEKLFF
TRBV27 CASSPRTGGLGYTF
TRBV10-2 CASSEVRGGQYF
TRBV19 CASSIGLTNTEAFF
TRBV27 CASSPTGSLHF
TRBV5-1 CASSEQGSGANVLTF
TRBV5-4 CASSLVGTNTEAFF
TRBV7-2 CASTQPTQGALGAFF
TRBV19 CASSRGGGGTEAFF
TRBV5-3 CARGPPSGSGNQPQHF
TRBV27 CASSLSSGKNQPQHF
TRBV21-1 CASCRSGTSFGAATVLYNEQFF
TRBV27 CASSSARFAEAFF
TRBV5-1 CASSPSGQEQETQYF
TRBV6-5 CASRTSGGETQYF
TRBV3-1/TRBV3-2 CASSQGPIEAFF